Below are 19 T cell receptor beta chains sequenced from a single sample in a study of blood T cells in healthy people across ages. The second PCR ran 7 to 11 cycles with a sample-barcoded 5' primer and J-beta primers. MiXCR, applied by TCRdb to the 5' RACE reads, yields one record per CDR3 protein. The data show a few hundred thousand distinct CDR3 sequences, with about 52% seen just once and 51% held by the top ten. The source material was blood. Source of these receptors: a man aged 55 to 69 in good health.

V usage is TRBV20-1 and J usage is TRBJ2-7; 12 bases are a match to TRBD2. The length of the CDR3 is 15 residues. CDR1 and CDR2 from the germline V gene are DFQATT and SNEGSKA (reference sequence). V was pared by 6 bases and J by 7 bases, with 13 bases of the junction left unmatched. The CDR3 here is CSALLAGGAAWEQYF. The CDR3 nucleotides are TGCAGTGCCCTACTAGCGGGGGGAGCCGCCTGGGAGCAGTACTTC.

The chain recombines TRBV20-1 with TRBJ1-2; D is perhaps TRBD1 (5 bases). Between the trimmed V and J ends, which lost 3 bases and 2 bases, there was a span of 22 bases. Germline lookup yields CDR1 DFQATT and CDR2 SNEGSKA (reference sequence). This CDR3 contains 17 residues. The CDR3 DNA reads TGCAGTGCTAGCGCTAAATCGGGACGAAGTCTCAACTATGGCTACACCTTC. It specifies CSASAKSGRSLNYGYTF.

The chain links TRBV10-3 to TRBJ2-7; possible D gene TRBD2, 5 bases. Germline V CDR1 and CDR2: ENHRY, SYGVKD. The CDR3 has 15 residues. With 6 bases removed from V and 0 bases from J, the gap between germline ends came to 15 bases. CDR3 sequence (DNA): TGTGCCATCAGCTCTCTGACGGGGAGCTCCTACGAGCAGTACTTC. It is translated as CAISSLTGSSYEQYF.

This clonotype was observed a few times. The rearrangement joins TRBV20-1 to TRBJ2-3; D not resolved. CDR1 is DFQATT, CDR2 SNEGSKA, per germline (reference sequence). V shed 2 bases and J shed 4 bases, with 10 bases lying between them. The CDR3 is 13 amino acids. DNA of the CDR3: TGCAGTGCTAGAAAGGTTGGGTCAGATACGCAGTATTTT. Translating it yields CSARKVGSDTQYF.

The CDR3 DNA follows: TGCGCCAGCAGCCCAACGGGGCTGGCTAATTCACCCCTCCACTTT. Residues: CASSPTGLANSPLHF. The V and J genes are TRBV5-1 and TRBJ1-6, with a possible D match to TRBD1 (5 bases). Trimming pared 4 bases from V and 6 bases from J, leaving 14 bases between. This CDR3 has 15 residues. Germline V gene sequence: CDR1 SGHRS, CDR2 YFSETQ.

The table lists this clonotype with a few counts. The rearrangement joins TRBV2 to TRBJ1-2, with 7 bases that match TRBD1. Germline V gene lookup returns CDR1 SNHLY and CDR2 FYNNEI. The CDR3 is 13 residues long. The V gene end was trimmed by 9 bases and the J gene end by 8 bases; junction bases not matched to a gene: 12. CDR3 in amino acids: CASRGGQTRGYTF. DNA of the CDR3: TGTGCCAGTAGGGGGGGACAGACCAGGGGCTACACCTTC.

V is TRBV30 and J is TRBJ1-4; D is unresolved. CDR3 length equals 13 residues. The V end was cut by 3 bases, the J end by 2 bases, with 7 bases between. From germline, CDR1 is GTSNPN and CDR2 SVGIG (reference sequence). CDR3 loop: CAWSVQTNEKLFF. In nucleotides, the CDR3 is TGTGCCTGGAGCGTACAGACTAATGAAAAACTGTTTTTT.

The chain carries TRBV18 and TRBJ1-2, with 8 bases matching TRBD1. Germline V gene lookup returns CDR1 KGHSH and CDR2 LQKENI. This CDR3 is built from 15 residues. V was pared by 1 base and J by 7 bases, with 8 bases of the junction left unmatched. CDR3 protein: CASSPQDREGGGYTF. The CDR3, as DNA: TGTGCCAGCTCACCACAGGACAGGGAAGGAGGTGGCTACACCTTC.

J is TRBJ2-5 and V is TRBV7-8, with 7 bases fitting TRBD2. The CDR3 sequence is 16 residues long. CDR1 SGHVS and CDR2 FQNEAQ come from the germline V gene. V lost 5 bases to trimming and J lost 1 base; unmatched junction nucleotides: 10. CDR3 amino acids: CASSQAGGGGQETQYF. The CDR3 region has the DNA TGTGCCAGCAGCCAAGCCGGTGGGGGGGGCCAAGAGACCCAGTACTTC.

A few counts support this clonotype. This rearrangement joins TRBV6-6 to TRBJ2-1, with D tentatively TRBD2 (6 bases). The CDR3 spans 13 residues. Trimming removed 6 bases at V and 4 bases at J, with 10 bases between. Germline loops: CDR1 MNHNY, CDR2 SVGAGI (reference sequence). Here the CDR3 reads CASSRSGYNEQFF. The CDR3 DNA follows: TGTGCCAGCAGCCGAAGCGGGTACAATGAGCAGTTCTTC.

This clonotype was counted between two and nine times. V gene TRBV12-3 or TRBV12-4 combines with J gene TRBJ1-2; 9 bases are a match to TRBD1. With V trimmed by 4 bases and J by 1 base, 7 bases remained unmatched. This CDR3 is built from 16 residues. The CDR3 DNA is TGTGCCAGCAGTTCGACAGGGGGGGATTTTAACTATGGCTACACCTTC. Translation: CASSSTGGDFNYGYTF.

This chain connects TRBV6-4 to TRBJ1-1, with 10 bases matching TRBD1. V lost 9 bases, J lost 4 bases, and 14 bases stayed unmatched. This CDR3 is built from 16 residues. CDR1 and CDR2 from the germline V gene are MRHNA and SNTAGT. CDR3 bases: TGTGCCAGTCACCTCGGGACAGGGGATATCGGCACTGAAGCTTTCTTT. Translation: CASHLGTGDIGTEAFF.

The V gene is TRBV25-1, the J gene TRBJ2-7, with 9 positions matching TRBD2. The J call may be in error: the DNA end matches TRBJ2-5 better. Per germline, CDR1 MGHDK and CDR2 SYGVNS. The CDR3 covers 13 residues. This chain's CDR3 is CASGVAGVETQYF. In DNA form, the CDR3 reads TGTGCCAGCGGAGTAGCGGGAGTAGAGACCCAGTACTTC.

The chain recombines TRBV7-2 with TRBJ1-5; no definite D call. The V end lost 0 bases, the J end lost 2 bases, and 8 bases lay between the germline ends. Per germline, CDR1 SGHTA and CDR2 FQGNSA. The CDR3 runs to 15 residues. DNA of the CDR3: TGTGCCAGCAGCTTAGCGCGGGGAGGCAATCAGCCCCAGCATTTT. Translation: CASSLARGGNQPQHF.

This clonotype appeared many times. This chain joins TRBV3-1 and TRBJ2-5, with D perhaps TRBD2 (5 bases). The length of the CDR3 is 14 residues. V was pared by 9 bases and J by 6 bases, with 20 bases between. From germline, CDR1 is LGHDT and CDR2 YNNKEL (reference sequence). The CDR3 here is CASEHRATGKTQYF. CDR3 in DNA: TGTGCCAGTGAACACCGGGCCACGGGGAAGACCCAGTACTTC.

This rearrangement joins TRBV6-1 to TRBJ2-1; 12 bases map to TRBD1. Germline lookup yields CDR1 MNHNS and CDR2 SASEGT. CDR3 size: 15 residues. After removal of 6 bases from V and 7 bases from J, the junction contained 7 bases not matched to a gene. The CDR3 bases are TGTGCCAGCAGGGGACCGGGACAGGGGGCGAATGAGCAGTTCTTC. Its translation is CASRGPGQGANEQFF.

The V and J genes are TRBV7-2 and TRBJ2-1, with 7 bases aligning to TRBD2. Gene TRBJ2-7 matches the end of the DNA better, so the J call may be wrong. CDR1 and CDR2 (germline): SGHTA, FQGNSA. This CDR3 spans 17 amino acids. The CDR3 sequence: CASSPQLATRSYNEQYF. CDR3 nucleotide sequence: TGTGCCAGCAGCCCGCAACTAGCGACCCGGTCCTACAATGAGCAGTACTTC.

The rearrangement joins TRBV7-3 to TRBJ2-1; D possibly corresponds to TRBD2 (6 bases). Germline V lookup: CDR1 SGHTA, CDR2 FQGTGA. There are 14 residues in the CDR3. V was cut by 2 bases and J by 9 bases, with 14 bases left in between. CDR3 nucleotide sequence: TGTGCCAGCAGCTTAGGGGGACTTATTGCTGAGCAGTTCTTC. Protein: CASSLGGLIAEQFF. The entire variable domain, with the rest obtained from reference TRBV7-3 and TRBJ2-1, is as follows: GAGVSQTPSNKVTEKGKYVELRCDPISGHTALYWYRQSLGQGPEFLIYFQGTGAADDSGLPNDRFFAVRPEGSVSTLKIQRTERGDSAVYLCASSLGGLIAEQFFGPGTRLTVL.

This clonotype was recorded at least ten times. V is TRBV18 and J is TRBJ1-1; D gene ambiguous. Germline V gene sequence: CDR1 KGHSH, CDR2 LQKENI. Trimming removed 5 bases from V and 6 bases from J, with 10 bases in between. CDR3 length equals 12 residues. The CDR3 DNA reads as TGTGCCAGCTCATCACGGATGGCTGAAGCTTTCTTT. Translation: CASSSRMAEAFF.